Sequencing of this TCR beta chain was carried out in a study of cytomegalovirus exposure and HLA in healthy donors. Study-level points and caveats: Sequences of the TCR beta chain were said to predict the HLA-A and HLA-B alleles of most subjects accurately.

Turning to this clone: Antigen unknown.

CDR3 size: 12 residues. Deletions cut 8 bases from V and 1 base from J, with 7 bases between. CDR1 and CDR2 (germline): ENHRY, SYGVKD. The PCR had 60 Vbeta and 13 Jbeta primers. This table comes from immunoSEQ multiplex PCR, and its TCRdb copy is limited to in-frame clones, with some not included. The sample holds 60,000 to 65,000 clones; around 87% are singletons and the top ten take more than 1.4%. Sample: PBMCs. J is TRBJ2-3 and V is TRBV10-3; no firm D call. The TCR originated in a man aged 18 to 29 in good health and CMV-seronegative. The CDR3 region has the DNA TGTGCCATCTCTCGGGGCACAGATACGCAGTATTTT. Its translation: CAISRGTDTQYF.